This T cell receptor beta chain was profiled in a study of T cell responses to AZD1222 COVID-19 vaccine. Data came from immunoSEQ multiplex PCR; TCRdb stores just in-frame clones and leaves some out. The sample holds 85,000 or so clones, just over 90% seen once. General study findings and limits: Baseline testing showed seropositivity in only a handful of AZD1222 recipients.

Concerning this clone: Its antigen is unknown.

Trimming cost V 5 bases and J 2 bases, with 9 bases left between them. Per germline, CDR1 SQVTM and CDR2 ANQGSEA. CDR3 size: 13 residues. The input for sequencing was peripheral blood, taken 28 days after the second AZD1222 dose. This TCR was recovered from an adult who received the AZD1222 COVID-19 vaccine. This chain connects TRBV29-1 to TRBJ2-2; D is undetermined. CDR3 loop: CSVFQLNTGELFF. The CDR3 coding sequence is TGCAGCGTTTTCCAACTTAACACCGGGGAGCTGTTTTTT.